These 32 T cell receptor beta chains were all obtained from the same sample, sequenced in a study of CD4 T cells in relation to SARS-CoV-2 and coronaviruses. Clones were sequenced by immunoSEQ multiplex PCR, and TCRdb holds only the in-frame ones, with some missing. The table lists 15,000 or so clones, 82% of them singletons, with 25% to 35% in the top ten. Their antigen targets remain unknown. CD4+ T cells from unexposed donors were obtained before the COVID-19 pandemic (2011-2018). Isolation of CD4+ T cells took place after less than 11 days in culture. The specimen was CD4+ T cells from PBMCs, cultured in vitro. These TCRs come from a human donor in good health.

With respect to this clone: The conserved final phenylalanine or tryptophan is absent from the CDR3, which likely points to a read error. The limits of the CDR3 on the DNA are not certain, so only TCRdb's listed CDR3 is given. V gene TRBV3-1 (or the pseudogene TRBV3-2) combines with J gene TRBJ2-7; the table's D call of TRBD2 was not tested on the DNA. The V gene's germline CDR1 is LGHDT and CDR2 YNNKEL (reference sequence). The CDR3 length equals 15 residues, ends included. CDR3 residues: CASSQGPGLAGGRKI.

The chain is built from TRBV28 and TRBJ1-1; D call uncertain. This CDR3 region has 12 residues. V was clipped by 6 bases and J by 0 bases, with 5 bases between them. Germline values: CDR1 MDHEN, CDR2 SYDVKM. CDR3 coding DNA: TGTGCCAGCAGACTAATGAACACTGAAGCTTTCTTT. Amino acid sequence: CASRLMNTEAFF. The whole variable domain, remainder taken from reference TRBV28 and TRBJ1-1, is DVKVTQSSRYLVKRTGEKVFLECVQDMDHENMFWYRQDPGLGLRLIYFSYDVKMKEKGDIPEGYSVSREKKERFSLILESASTNQTSMYLCASRLMNTEAFFGQGTRLTVV.

The chain employs TRBV3-1 (or the pseudogene TRBV3-2) and TRBJ2-7; D is undetermined. V gave up 0 bases and J gave up 6 bases, with 15 bases separating them. CDR1 and CDR2 from the germline V gene are LGHDT and YNNKEL (reference sequence). The CDR3 is made up of 15 amino acids. CDR3 DNA: TGTGCCAGCAGCCAAGACCCTATAGCCGGCGGCGAGCAGTACTTC. Translation: CASSQDPIAGGEQYF.

This chain connects TRBV13 to TRBJ2-5; D remains ambiguous. From germline, CDR1 is PRHDT and CDR2 FYEKMQ (reference sequence). The CDR3 has 12 amino acids. Trimming removed 6 bases at V and 7 bases at J, with 12 bases between. The CDR3 sequence is CASSSRLGTQYF. The CDR3 nucleotides read TGTGCCAGCAGTTCTCGTCTGGGGACCCAGTACTTC.

This chain links TRBV2 with TRBJ1-1, with D perhaps matching TRBD1 (5 bases). Trimming took off 6 bases at V and 0 bases at J, with 14 bases between the two ends. This CDR3 is 15 amino acids long. Germline CDR1 reads SNHLY; CDR2 reads FYNNEI. Written as DNA, the CDR3 is TGTGCCAGCAGCCAAGGGGCACCCATGAACACTGAAGCTTTCTTT. Protein product: CASSQGAPMNTEAFF.

J is TRBJ2-5 and V is TRBV29-1; weak D call: TRBD2 (6 bases). The CDR3 is 12 amino acids. V lost 7 bases and J 4 bases, leaving 13 bases between the germline ends. Germline loops: CDR1 SQVTM, CDR2 ANQGSEA. Written as DNA, the CDR3 is TGCAGCGCCGACCAGGGAGGAGAGACCCAGTACTTC. Residues: CSADQGGETQYF.

The V call is TRBV30, the J call TRBJ1-1; TRBD1 agrees at 10 bases. This CDR3 has 15 amino acids. The junction had 11 bases not matched to a gene; V was cut back by 5 bases and J by 5 bases. Germline V gene data show CDR1 as GTSNPN and CDR2 as SVGIG (reference sequence). Here the CDR3 reads CAWGRQGARRTEAFF. The CDR3 DNA is TGTGCCTGGGGTCGACAGGGGGCGCGGCGGACTGAAGCTTTCTTT.

The table lists this clone with a few counts. This chain links TRBV19 with TRBJ1-4, with D possibly being TRBD1 (5 bases). CDR1 LNHDA and CDR2 SQIVND come from the germline V gene (reference sequence). This CDR3 contains 14 residues. The V gene lost 5 bases and the J gene lost 8 bases, with 15 bases spanning the gap. Here the CDR3 reads CASSRGAREEKLFF. CDR3 sequence (DNA): TGTGCCAGTAGTCGCGGGGCACGAGAAGAAAAACTGTTTTTT.

V usage is TRBV4-1 and J usage is TRBJ2-1, with TRBD2 matching 10 bases. Germline CDR1 MGHRA, CDR2 YSYEKL. This CDR3 is 14 amino acids long. J was trimmed by 10 bases and V by 6 bases; bases with no gene match: 9. CDR3 in DNA: TGCGCCAGCAGGAGAGCGGGGGGGCCGGGGGAGCAGTTCTTC. Protein: CASRRAGGPGEQFF.

The CDR3 sequence: CASSPLENSPLHF. The DNA for the CDR3 is TGTGCCAGCAGTCCGCTAGAAAATTCACCCCTCCACTTT. The genes are TRBV12-3 or TRBV12-4 and TRBJ1-6, with D unclear. Trimming left V 5 bases short and J 7 bases short, with 9 bases between. The CDR3 has 13 residues.

This clone is medium-sized. This sequence joins TRBV19 and TRBJ2-5; TRBD2 matches 8 bases. CDR1 is LNHDA and CDR2 is SQIVND in the germline V gene (reference sequence). The length of the CDR3 is 14 residues. With 5 bases clipped from V and 4 bases from J, the junction kept 6 bases outside the gene matches. CDR3 in amino acids: CASSPLSGTETQYF. The CDR3 bases are TGTGCCAGTAGTCCCCTTAGCGGGACAGAGACCCAGTACTTC. Using reference TRBV19 and TRBJ2-5 for the parts outside the CDR3, the full variable domain is DGGITQSPKYLFRKEGQNVTLSCEQNLNHDAMYWYRQDPGQGLRLIYYSQIVNDFQKGDIAEGYSVSREKKESFPLTVTSAQKNPTAFYLCASSPLSGTETQYFGPGTRLLVL.

The genes are TRBV10-3 and TRBJ1-1, with D hard to call. Trimming shortened V by 7 bases and J by 1 base, and 10 bases separated the two germline ends. This CDR3 is built from 13 residues. Germline CDR1 and CDR2: ENHRY and SYGVKD. The CDR3 region has the DNA TGTGCCATCAACCCAGAATGGAACACTGAAGCTTTCTTT. Amino acid sequence: CAINPEWNTEAFF.

For the CDR3, the DNA is TGTGCCAGTAGTATATCCGGGACAGGGTTACGCGGCTACACCTTC. Protein product: CASSISGTGLRGYTF. This rearrangement joins TRBV19 to TRBJ1-2; 9 bases fit TRBD1. V shed 2 bases, J shed 8 bases, and the junction held 9 bases outside the gene matches. This CDR3 is built from 15 residues. Germline CDR1 and CDR2: LNHDA and SQIVND (reference sequence).

The rearrangement joins TRBV6-5 to TRBJ2-5; D ambiguous. V was pared by 6 bases and J by 1 base, with 12 bases between. This CDR3 is built from 14 residues. Germline lookup yields CDR1 MNHEY and CDR2 SVGAGI. Here the CDR3 reads CASSLVRRQETQYF. The DNA for the CDR3 is TGTGCCAGCAGCCTGGTCCGTCGCCAAGAGACCCAGTACTTC.

This sequence joins TRBV19 and TRBJ2-1, with 9 nucleotides matching TRBD1. CDR1 LNHDA and CDR2 SQIVND come from the germline V gene (reference sequence). The CDR3 is 14 amino acids. With 7 bases clipped from V and 9 bases from J, the junction kept 10 bases outside the gene matches. CDR3 protein: CASNPGQGVGEQFF. DNA of the CDR3: TGTGCCAGTAACCCGGGACAGGGCGTAGGTGAGCAGTTCTTC.

The chain is built from TRBV7-9 and TRBJ1-1; no clear D gene. This CDR3 is built from 13 residues. Germline values: CDR1 SEHNR, CDR2 FQNEAQ (reference sequence). Between the trimmed V and J ends, which lost 3 bases and 2 bases, there was a span of 7 bases. The CDR3 DNA is TGTGCCAGCAGCTTCAACAGAAACACTGAAGCTTTCTTT. It specifies CASSFNRNTEAFF.

This CDR3 reads CASTPPGENEKLFF. CDR3 bases: TGTGCCAGCACCCCCCCGGGGGAAAATGAAAAACTGTTTTTT. The chain uses TRBV2 and TRBJ1-4; D perhaps matches TRBD1 (5 bases). This CDR3 has 14 residues. V dropped 7 bases and J dropped 5 bases, with 14 bases sitting between them. Germline CDR1 reads SNHLY; CDR2 reads FYNNEI.

To note about this clone: A junction boundary mismatches the germline segment, possibly from a read error. The gene calls are TRBV12-3 or TRBV12-4 and TRBJ1-2; D is ambiguous. CDR3 length equals 13 residues. CDR3 DNA: TGTGCCAGCAGCCCTACAGCTAATTATGGCTACACCTTC. It yields the protein CASSPTANYGYTF.

The chain recombines TRBV9 with TRBJ1-1; D is possibly TRBD1 (6 bases). From germline, CDR1 is SGDLS and CDR2 YYNGEE. The ends were cut back, 4 bases at V and 4 bases at J, with 14 bases in the middle. This CDR3 spans 14 amino acids. The CDR3 DNA reads as TGTGCCAGCAGCCCGTGGACAGTGAGCACTGAAGCTTTCTTT. It encodes CASSPWTVSTEAFF.

The V gene is TRBV7-2, the J gene TRBJ2-7; 7 nucleotides agree with TRBD2. The CDR3 runs to 15 residues. V gave up 2 bases and J gave up 2 bases; unmatched junction bases: 6. Germline values: CDR1 SGHTA, CDR2 FQGNSA. For the CDR3, the DNA is TGTGCCAGCAGCTTATGGGGGGGGGTGGCCTACGAGCAGTACTTC. It translates to CASSLWGGVAYEQYF.

The chain joins TRBV6-5 to TRBJ1-4; D possibly corresponds to TRBD1 (6 bases). Trimming took off 2 bases at V and 8 bases at J, with 12 bases between the two ends. CDR3 size: 14 residues. Germline V lookup: CDR1 MNHEY, CDR2 SVGAGI. The CDR3 here is CASSYTGGWEKLFF. CDR3 bases: TGTGCCAGCAGTTACACGGGGGGCTGGGAAAAACTGTTTTTT.

The gene calls are TRBV2 and TRBJ2-1, with D uncertain. The germline V gene has CDR1 SNHLY and CDR2 FYNNEI. The CDR3 loop spans 14 amino acids. V shed 2 bases and J shed 6 bases, with 11 bases lying between them. In DNA, the CDR3 is TGTGCCAGCAGTGAAATCCGAGTATTCAATGAGCAGTTCTTC. Translating it yields CASSEIRVFNEQFF.

The chain combines TRBV9 with TRBJ2-1, with 8 nucleotides matching TRBD2. The junction had 5 bases not matched to a gene; V was cut back by 1 base and J by 5 bases. Germline V gene data show CDR1 as SGDLS and CDR2 as YYNGEE. This CDR3 spans 15 amino acids. Written as DNA, the CDR3 is TGTGCCAGCAGCGTATACGCGGGGGGAAACAATGAGCAGTTCTTC. Its translation: CASSVYAGGNNEQFF.

J is TRBJ2-5 and V is TRBV9, with 11 bases matching TRBD2. This CDR3 has 15 residues. Losses at the gene ends were 4 bases for V and 3 bases for J; bases not matched to a gene: 5. CDR1 is SGDLS and CDR2 is YYNGEE in the germline V gene. CDR3 loop: CASSPTSGGKETQYF. The CDR3 DNA is TGTGCCAGCAGCCCCACTAGCGGGGGTAAAGAGACCCAGTACTTC. Based on the CDR3 plus reference TRBV9 and TRBJ2-5, the full variable domain is DSGVTQTPKHLITATGQRVTLRCSPRSGDLSVYWYQQSLDQGLQFLIQYYNGEERAKGNILERFSAQQFPDLHSELNLSSLELGDSALYFCASSPTSGGKETQYFGPGTRLLVL.

For the CDR3, the DNA is TGTGCCAGCAGCTCGAGGACAGGACCGAACACTGAAGCTTTCTTT. It specifies CASSSRTGPNTEAFF. The genes are TRBV11-2 and TRBJ1-1, with 7 bases lining up with TRBD1. The CDR3 loop spans 15 amino acids. With 4 bases clipped from V and 1 base from J, the junction kept 6 bases outside the gene matches. Germline CDR1 SGHAT, CDR2 FQNNGV.

The chain combines TRBV9 with TRBJ2-3; 11 bases align to TRBD2. The CDR3 is 16 amino acids. Germline CDR1 reads SGDLS; CDR2 reads YYNGEE. Trimming cost V 0 bases and J 3 bases; bases outside gene matches: 3. The CDR3 DNA reads as TGTGCCAGCAGCGTAGTAGCGGGGGGGAAGACAGATACGCAGTATTTT. This gives the protein CASSVVAGGKTDTQYF.

This chain joins TRBV20-1 and TRBJ2-7, with TRBD2 as a possible D gene (5 bases). Trimming left V 3 bases short and J 2 bases short, with 11 bases between. The germline V gene encodes CDR1 DFQATT and CDR2 SNEGSKA (reference sequence). The CDR3 extends over 13 amino acids. CDR3 bases: TGCAGTGCTAGTGTACTAGGTACCTACGAGCAGTACTTC. Its protein product is CSASVLGTYEQYF.

This clone is a singleton in its sample. V usage is TRBV29-1 and J usage is TRBJ1-1; no firm D call. CDR1 is SQVTM and CDR2 is ANQGSEA in the germline V gene. There are 11 residues in the CDR3. V shed 6 bases and J shed 1 base, with 6 bases lying between them. As DNA, the CDR3 is TGCAGCGTCCGGGGGAACACTGAAGCTTTCTTT. It yields the protein CSVRGNTEAFF.

The rearrangement links TRBV10-3 to TRBJ1-1; D call uncertain. Between the trimmed V and J ends, which lost 6 bases and 1 base, there was a span of 3 bases. The CDR3 sequence is 11 residues long. The germline CDR1 and CDR2 sequences are ENHRY and SYGVKD. CDR3 coding DNA: TGTGCCATCAGGGGGAACACTGAAGCTTTCTTT. It translates to CAIRGNTEAFF.

The chain has TRBV11-2 and TRBJ2-2; 12 bases line up with TRBD2. The CDR3 is made up of 16 amino acids. J lost 6 bases, V lost 2 bases, and 4 bases had no gene match. Germline-derived CDR1 and CDR2 are SGHAT and FQNNGV. The CDR3 DNA reads TGTGCCAGCAGCTTAAGGCTAGCGGGAGGGCCCGGGGAGCTGTTTTTT. This sequence encodes CASSLRLAGGPGELFF. Using reference TRBV11-2 and TRBJ2-2 for the parts outside the CDR3, the full variable domain is EAGVAQSPRYKIIEKRQSVAFWCNPISGHATLYWYQQILGQGPKLLIQFQNNGVVDDSQLPKDRFSAERLKGVDSTLKIQPAKLEDSAVYLCASSLRLAGGPGELFFGEGSRLTVL.

The chain is built from TRBV12-3 or TRBV12-4 and TRBJ1-2; 7 nucleotides align to TRBD1. The CDR3 loop spans 12 amino acids. V trimming: 1 base; J trimming: 8 bases; junction bases outside the gene matches: 1. The CDR3 is CASSLGRGGYTF. As DNA, the CDR3 is TGTGCCAGCAGTTTAGGCAGGGGGGGCTACACCTTC.

The chain joins TRBV10-3 to TRBJ2-3; 11 bases agree with TRBD2. The CDR3 loop spans 18 amino acids. Germline-derived CDR1 and CDR2 are ENHRY and SYGVKD. J gave up 0 bases and V 6 bases, and 11 bases lay outside the gene matches. The CDR3 nucleotides read TGTGCCATCAGCGCCCGACTAGCGGGGTCCGCTAGCACAGATACGCAGTATTTT. Protein product: CAISARLAGSASTDTQYF.